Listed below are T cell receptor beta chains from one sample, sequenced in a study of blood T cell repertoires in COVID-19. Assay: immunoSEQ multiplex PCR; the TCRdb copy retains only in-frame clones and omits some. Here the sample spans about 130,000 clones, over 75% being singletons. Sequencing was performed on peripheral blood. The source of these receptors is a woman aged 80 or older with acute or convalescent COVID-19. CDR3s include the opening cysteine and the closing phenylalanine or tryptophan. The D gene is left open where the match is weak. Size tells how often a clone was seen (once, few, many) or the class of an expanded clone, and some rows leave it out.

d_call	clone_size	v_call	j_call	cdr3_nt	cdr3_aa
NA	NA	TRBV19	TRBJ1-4	TGTGCCAGTACCCCTGGGAGGGGAAATGAAAAACTGTTTTTT	CASTPGRGNEKLFF
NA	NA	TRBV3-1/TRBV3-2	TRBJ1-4	TGTGCCAGCAGCCCAGGACTTGCTAATAATGAAAAACTGTTTTTT	CASSPGLANNEKLFF
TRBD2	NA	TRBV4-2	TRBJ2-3	TGTGCCAGCAGCCCTAGCGGGGGGGCCTCAGATACGCAGTATTTT	CASSPSGGASDTQYF
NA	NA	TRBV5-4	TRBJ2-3	TGTGCCAGCAGCTTGTCTAGCACAGATACGCAGTATTTT	CASSLSSTDTQYF
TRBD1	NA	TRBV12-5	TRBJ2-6	TGTGCTAGTGGTTTAGGGACAGTCGTCGGAACTGGGGCCAACGTCCTGACTTTC	CASGLGTVVGTGANVLTF
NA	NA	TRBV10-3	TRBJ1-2	TGTGCCATCAGTGAGTCGAATACGGGTGGCTACACCTTC	CAISESNTGGYTF
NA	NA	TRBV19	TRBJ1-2	TGTGCCAGTAGTATCTCGCGCTATGGCTACACCTTC	CASSISRYGYTF
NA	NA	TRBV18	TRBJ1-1	TGTGCCAGCTCACCAGGGGGCGACACTGAAGCTTTCTTT	CASSPGGDTEAFF
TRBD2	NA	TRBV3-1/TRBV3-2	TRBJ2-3	TGTGCCAGCAGCTTGCGGGGGGCTCAAGATACGCAGTATTTT	CASSLRGAQDTQYF
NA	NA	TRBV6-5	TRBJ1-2	TGTGCCAGTCAGTCCGGGGTTTCCTATGGCTACACCTTC	CASQSGVSYGYTF
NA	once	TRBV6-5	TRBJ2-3	TGTGCCAGCCGGGACTTCACAGATACGCAGTATTTT	CASRDFTDTQYF
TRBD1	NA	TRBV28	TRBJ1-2	TGTGCCAGCTCTACAGGGGTCACCAACTATGGCTACACCTTC	CASSTGVTNYGYTF
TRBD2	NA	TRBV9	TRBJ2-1	TGTGCCAGCAGCGTAGCCGGCGCGGGGGGGCCCAATGAGCAGTTCTTC	CASSVAGAGGPNEQFF
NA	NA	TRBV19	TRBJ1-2	TGTGCCAGTAGCCAACAGGGCCGGAATGGCTACACCTTC	CASSQQGRNGYTF
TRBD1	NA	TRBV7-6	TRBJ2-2	TGTGCCAGCAGTGACAGGGCCGGGGAGCTGTTTTTT	CASSDRAGELFF
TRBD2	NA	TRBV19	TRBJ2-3	TGTGCCAGTAGTTCAGGACTAGTTCGGGGCACAGATACGCAGTATTTT	CASSSGLVRGTDTQYF
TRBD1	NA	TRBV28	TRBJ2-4	TGTGCCATCGGCTTGGACAGGAGACCCAAAAACATTCAGTACTTC	CAIGLDRRPKNIQYF
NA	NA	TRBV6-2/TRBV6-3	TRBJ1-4	TGTGCCAGCAGTTACGGCGGTGTGAGTGAAAAACTGTTTTTT	CASSYGGVSEKLFF
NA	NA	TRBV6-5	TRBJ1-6	TGTGCCAGCAGTTACTCGATTAAGCCAGGGGATTCACCCCTCCACTTT	CASSYSIKPGDSPLHF
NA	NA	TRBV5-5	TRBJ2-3	TGTGCCAGCAGCCCCTCTGGTTTGTCCGGAGATACGCAGTATTTT	CASSPSGLSGDTQYF
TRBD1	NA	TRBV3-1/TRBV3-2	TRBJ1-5	TGTGCCAGCAGCCTGGGACAGGGGGGTCAGCCCCAGCATTTT	CASSLGQGGQPQHF
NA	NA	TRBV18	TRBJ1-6	TGTGCCAGCTCACCCGGGGGGGAGAGATATAATTCACCCCTCCACTTT	CASSPGGERYNSPLHF
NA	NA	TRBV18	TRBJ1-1	TGTGCCAGCTCACCTGACTCGGGAGGGGCTTTCTTT	CASSPDSGGAFF
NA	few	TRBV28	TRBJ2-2	TGTGCCAGCAGTTTGATTGGAGGGTCCGGGGAGCTGTTTTTT	CASSLIGGSGELFF
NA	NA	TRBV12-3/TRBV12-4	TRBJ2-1	TGTGCCAGCAGCCTTTCCCCCAATGAGCAGTTCTTC	CASSLSPNEQFF
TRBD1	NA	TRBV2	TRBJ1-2	TGTGCCAGCAGCTCACAGGGGTTGGGTAACTATGGCTACACCTTC	CASSSQGLGNYGYTF
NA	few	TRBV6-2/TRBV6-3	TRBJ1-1	TGTGCCAGCAGTTCTTGGGGCAACATGAACACTGAAGCTTTCTTT	CASSSWGNMNTEAFF
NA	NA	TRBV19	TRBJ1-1	TGTGCCAGTAGTATCGCTGGGGGGGTCACTGAAGCTTTCTTT	CASSIAGGVTEAFF
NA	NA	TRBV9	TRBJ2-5	TGTGCCAGCAGCGTAGGGGTGCGGCTCCTTGGGGAGGAGACCCAGTACTTC	CASSVGVRLLGEETQYF
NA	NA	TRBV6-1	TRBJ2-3	TGTGCCAGCAGTGCCTCTGTAGGCGGTTATAGCACAGATACGCAGTATTTT	CASSASVGGYSTDTQYF